This T cell receptor (beta chain) was found in a study of T cells in Graves' hyperthyroidism and ophthalmopathy. RNA transcripts were the template for amplifying TCR beta CDR3 regions. The HTBI primer set was used in a first-round RT-PCR of the TCR CDR3. TCRdb recomputed calls from the multiplex PCR reads with MiXCR, one row per CDR3 protein. The sample lists about 330,000 distinct CDR3 sequences; around 15% were seen once. This clonotype occurred a few times. This may stem from a read error, because a much larger clone lies one nucleotide away. The clonotype comes from a middle-aged woman with Graves' ophthalmopathy. Sequencing used blood.

The CDR3 DNA follows: TGTGCCGGCAGTTTGTTGGACATCAATCAGCCCCAGCATTTT. It translates to CAGSLLDINQPQHF. The chain is built from TRBV12-3 or TRBV12-4 and TRBJ1-5; D possibly corresponds to TRBD1 (5 bases). The CDR3 totals 14 residues.